This TCR beta chain was captured by sequencing in a study of blood T cell repertoires in COVID-19. Sequenced by immunoSEQ multiplex PCR; TCRdb stores in-frame clones only, minus some. The sample comprises more than 150,000 clones, 80% to 85% of which are singletons, and less than 3.5% rests with the top ten. The germline V gene has CDR1 ENHRY and CDR2 SYGVKD. V was pared by 6 bases and J by 10 bases, with 6 bases of the junction left unmatched. The CDR3 runs to 13 residues. This clonotype was obtained from a woman aged 55-69 years with acute or convalescent COVID-19. V and J are TRBV10-3 and TRBJ1-6; the match to TRBD1 covers 7 bases. The sample consisted of peripheral blood. The CDR3 loop is CAISGTVQSPLHF. The CDR3 DNA sequence: TGTGCCATCAGCGGGACAGTCCAATCACCCCTCCACTTT.